This TCR beta chain was identified during a study of beta chain features in type 1 diabetes (dated by TCRdb to the late 2010s). As for the study more broadly: Mean age, gender distribution, total cell number and subset yield were not different between patients and healthy donors. A total of approximately 100,000,000 sorted cells were examined across all samples, and the number of cells per subset was strongly correlated with RNA yield. Whereas all 28 donors provided naive and central memory subsets, regulatory and stem cell-like memory subsets were isolated from just 8 patients and about 8 healthy donors. The study compared the TCRB repertoires of sorted circulating CD4+ T cell subsets in recently diagnosed type 1 diabetes patients with those in matched healthy donors. Summary of the overall study and its limitations: In all four CD4+ subsets, TCRB CDR3 length was moderately but significantly shorter in type 1 diabetes patients. Shorter templates might be favored by PCR, yet because patient and control samples were amplified and corrected together, any such skew would affect both groups equally. At VDJ recombination sites, type 1 diabetes patients had fewer insertions and more deleted nucleotides, which implies abnormalities in thymic rearrangement. Sequencing cDNA rather than genomic DNA could over-represent highly expressing activated cells, although activation and CD3 levels did not differ between groups. HLA sub-analyses involved small numbers of individuals, so any influence of HLA type on TCRB rearrangement remained unresolved. The naive, central memory and regulatory TCRB repertoires appeared to resemble one another more closely among patients than among healthy donors.

All of the isolated RNA was reverse transcribed with the High Capacity cDNA Reverse Transcription Kit, so expressed TCRB transcripts were sequenced. Deep immunoSEQ sequencing was performed on naive, central memory and regulatory T cell samples, with an average of around 3.4 million total reads per sample. After sorted cells were lysed in RLT buffer, RNA was extracted with DNase-treated RNeasy Micro or Mini kits, with the choice depending on cell number. Each cell subset was processed separately to prevent cross-contamination, with patient and healthy donor samples processed together. The immunoSEQ multiplex PCR was used to amplify TCRB sequences from cDNA, generating 87-bp fragments that spanned the CDR3 region. Sequencing of the amplicons was performed on the Illumina HiSeq platform. In the authors' own workflow: PCR bias was corrected computationally using synthetic template baselines, and reads within Hamming distance 2 were collapsed, with unmergeable singletons discarded. Reads were aligned against IMGT so that V, D and J genes, CDR3 length and insertions or deletions at six rearrangement sites could be assigned. Within each subset, clonotype counts were normalized to the number of sorted cells before true diversity and Gini coefficients were calculated with the tcR R package. The overlap coefficient, calculated on TCRB nucleotide sequences, was used to measure repertoire sharing. TCRdb carries this immuneACCESS record with in-frame sequences only. Its versions omit some clonotypes, under half of them owing to an unresolved V gene in the studies checked, with the rest unexplained. V and J calls and clone size follow that table, whereas D and trimming were derived from the DNA. A total of under 200,000 clones appear in this sample, 6.5% to 8.5% of them only once. Under 0.65% of the sample belongs to the ten largest clones.

Each donor gave one peripheral blood draw, averaging about 100 mL, which was collected into heparinised tubes. A BD FACSAria II and a panel including CD45RO, CCR7, CD25, CD127, CD95 and CD27 were used to sort naive, central memory, regulatory and stem cell-like memory CD4+ T cells. All sorted populations exceeded 98% purity. PBMCs were isolated immediately by Lymphoprep density gradient centrifugation and stained directly without culture. So that batch effects would be minimized, each experiment stained and sorted samples in pairs, pairing one healthy donor with one patient. Regarding this clone: Its antigen is currently not known. Base qualities are missing; no much larger clone stands one base away.

This clonotype was sampled from a woman younger than 30 with type 1 diabetes. Sequencing used central memory CD4+ T cells from blood.

Here the CDR3 is given as CASSLLGDGYTF. Read as DNA, the sequence is TGTGCCAGCAGCTTACTAGGGGATGGCTACACCTTC. The chain was built from TRBV7-2 and TRBJ1-2; D gene: possibly TRBD1, on 5 matching bases. Spanning cysteine to phenylalanine, the CDR3 consists of 12 amino acids. The only DNA kept is the CDR3, 36 bases in frame from the first base. Looking up the germline V gene yields CDR1 SGHTA and CDR2 FQGNSA. V loses 2 bases, J loses 6 bases, and the germline ends lie 7 bases apart.